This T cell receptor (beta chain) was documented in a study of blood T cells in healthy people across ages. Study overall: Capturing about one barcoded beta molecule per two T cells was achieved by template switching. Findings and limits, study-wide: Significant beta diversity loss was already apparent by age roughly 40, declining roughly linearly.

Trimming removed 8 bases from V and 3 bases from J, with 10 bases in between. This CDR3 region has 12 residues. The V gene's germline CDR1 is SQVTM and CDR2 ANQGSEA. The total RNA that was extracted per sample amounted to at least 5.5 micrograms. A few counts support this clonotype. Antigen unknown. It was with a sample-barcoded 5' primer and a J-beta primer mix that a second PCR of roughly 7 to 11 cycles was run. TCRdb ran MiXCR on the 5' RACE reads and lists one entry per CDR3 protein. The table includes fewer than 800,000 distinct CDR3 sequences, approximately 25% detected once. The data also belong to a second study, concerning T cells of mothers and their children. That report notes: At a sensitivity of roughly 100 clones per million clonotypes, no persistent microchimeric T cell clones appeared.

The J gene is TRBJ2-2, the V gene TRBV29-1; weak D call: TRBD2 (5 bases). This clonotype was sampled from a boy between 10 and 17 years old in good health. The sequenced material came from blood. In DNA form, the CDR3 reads TGCAGCCTCCGGGAAGACACCGGGGAGCTGTTTTTT. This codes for CSLREDTGELFF.